The 8 T cell receptor beta chains in this list originate from one sample, sequenced in a study of blood T cell repertoires in COVID-19. The protocol was immunoSEQ multiplex PCR, while the TCRdb copy is restricted to in-frame clones and leaves out a portion. The table includes 200,000 to 300,000 clones, over 80% detected once. Sequencing input: PBMCs or T cells enriched from blood (not recorded which). These receptors originate from a woman aged 40 to 55 who had been exposed to COVID-19.

J is TRBJ1-5 and V is TRBV11-2; no clear D gene. The V and J ends lost 3 bases and 0 bases respectively, with 3 bases between them. This CDR3 spans 13 amino acids. Germline lookup yields CDR1 SGHAT and CDR2 FQNNGV. Here the CDR3 DNA reads TGTGCCAGCAGCTTGTATAGCAATCAGCCCCAGCATTTT. As protein: CASSLYSNQPQHF.

The chain carries TRBV4-2 and TRBJ1-1; a weak D match, TRBD1 (6 bases). CDR3 length: 15 amino acids. Germline V gene data show CDR1 as LGHNA and CDR2 as YNFKEQ. Trimming cost V 3 bases and J 5 bases, with 16 bases left between them. CDR3 sequence: CASSHHREGGTEAFF. The CDR3 bases are TGTGCCAGCAGCCACCACAGGGAGGGAGGAACTGAAGCTTTCTTT.

This CDR3 reads CSVLVGQGIKNIQYF. The DNA of the CDR3 is TGCAGCGTACTAGTCGGACAGGGAATCAAAAACATTCAGTACTTC. This chain links TRBV29-1 with TRBJ2-4; 8 bases align to TRBD1. V gave up 6 bases and J gave up 3 bases; unmatched junction bases: 10. The CDR3 is made up of 15 amino acids. In germline, CDR1 is SQVTM, CDR2 ANQGSEA.

The table lists this clone with a count of one. The CDR3 bases are TGTGCCACCAAGCGGGAAATGACAGATACGCAGTATTTT. Amino acids: CATKREMTDTQYF. The chain links TRBV18 to TRBJ2-3, with 7 nucleotides matching TRBD2. Germline values: CDR1 KGHSH, CDR2 LQKENI. This CDR3 is built from 13 residues. Germline trimming cut 10 bases from V and 3 bases from J; bases unmatched to any gene: 7.

The chain recombines TRBV7-9 with TRBJ2-7, with D tentatively TRBD2 (5 bases). This CDR3 contains 13 residues. With 3 bases removed from V and 6 bases from J, the gap between germline ends came to 12 bases. Germline V gene sequence: CDR1 SEHNR, CDR2 FQNEAQ (reference sequence). CDR3 loop: CASSLDLASEQYF. The CDR3, as DNA: TGTGCCAGCAGCTTGGATCTAGCTAGCGAGCAGTACTTC.

This clone has just one count. The chain has TRBV19 and TRBJ1-2; TRBD1 might be the D (5 bases). The CDR3 contains 12 residues. V was trimmed by 6 bases and J by 5 bases, leaving 10 bases between them. Germline loops: CDR1 LNHDA, CDR2 SQIVND (reference sequence). The CDR3 DNA is TGTGCCAGTAGCCTGGGGCGTTATGGCTACACCTTC. Translating gives CASSLGRYGYTF.

In this sample, this clone turned up once. The genes are TRBV5-1 and TRBJ1-2; weak D call: TRBD1 (6 bases). Trimming took off 0 bases at V and 5 bases at J, with 20 bases between the two ends. CDR1 and CDR2 (germline): SGHRS, YFSETQ. The length of the CDR3 is 17 residues. CDR3 in DNA: TGCGCCAGCAGCTTGGCAGGGAGTGGGGGCTCCCAATATGGCTACACCTTC. It translates to CASSLAGSGGSQYGYTF.

The CDR3 loop reads CASSPGDGYTF. The CDR3 DNA reads TGTGCCAGCAGCCCAGGGGATGGCTACACCTTC. The chain uses TRBV3-1 (or the pseudogene TRBV3-2) and TRBJ1-2; a possible D gene is TRBD1 (6 bases). The ends were cut back, 4 bases at V and 6 bases at J, with 6 bases in the middle. The CDR3 has 11 residues. Per the germline V gene, CDR1 is LGHDT and CDR2 is YNNKEL (reference sequence).